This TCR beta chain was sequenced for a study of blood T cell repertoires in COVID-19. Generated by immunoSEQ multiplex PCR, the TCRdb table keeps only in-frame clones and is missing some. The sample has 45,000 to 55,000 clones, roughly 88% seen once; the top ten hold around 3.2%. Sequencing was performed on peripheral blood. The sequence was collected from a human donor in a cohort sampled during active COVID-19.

Here the CDR3 reads CASSYGQPKEAFF. The CDR3 region has the DNA TGTGCCAGCAGTTACGGGCAGCCTAAAGAAGCTTTCTTT. The chain uses TRBV6-6 and TRBJ1-1; D is undetermined. Germline V gives CDR1 MNHNY, CDR2 SVGAGI (reference sequence). V was cut by 2 bases and J by 8 bases, with 12 bases left in between. This CDR3 has 13 residues.